One and the same sample provided the 28 T cell receptor beta chains below, sequenced in a study of blood T cell repertoires in COVID-19. Libraries were prepared by immunoSEQ multiplex PCR; TCRdb keeps only in-frame clonotypes and omits some of them. The table shows about 340,000 clones, with approximately 82% occurring only once. Sequenced material: peripheral blood. Every receptor here comes from a young man with active or convalescent COVID-19.

The rearrangement joins TRBV5-6 to TRBJ2-7, with 11 nucleotides matching TRBD2. The CDR3 sequence is 16 residues long. Trimming at V came to 2 bases and at J to 2 bases, leaving 6 bases not matched to a gene. Germline V CDR1 and CDR2: SGHDT, YYEEEE. CDR3 region: CASSLELAGETYEQYF. The CDR3 DNA is TGTGCCAGCAGCTTAGAACTAGCGGGAGAGACCTACGAGCAGTACTTC.

CDR3 amino acids: CASSRGAGTGVVHEQYF. DNA for the CDR3: TGTGCCAGCAGCCGCGGGGCGGGGACAGGGGTTGTCCACGAGCAGTACTTC. The chain recombines TRBV11-3 with TRBJ2-7, with 10 bases that match TRBD1. Per the germline V gene, CDR1 is SGHNT and CDR2 is YENEEA. With 5 bases clipped from V and 5 bases from J, the junction kept 15 bases outside the gene matches. The CDR3 length is 17 residues.

This clone was counted between two and nine times. This chain connects TRBV24-1 to TRBJ1-3; D gene unclear. This CDR3 comprises 11 residues. V lost 10 bases to trimming and J lost 0 bases, with 3 bases between them. CDR1 is KGHDR and CDR2 is SFDVKD in the germline V gene. DNA for the CDR3: TGTGCCACGAGCTCTGGAAACACCATATATTTT. It encodes CATSSGNTIYF.

The gene calls are TRBV11-1 and TRBJ2-5; 7 nucleotides agree with TRBD2. Unmatched junction bases numbered 6, after V lost 3 bases and J lost 5 bases. The CDR3 sequence is 14 residues long. CDR1 SGHAT and CDR2 FQDESV come from the germline V gene (reference sequence). CDR3 DNA: TGTGCCAGCAGCTTCGGACTAGTCCGGGAGACCCAGTACTTC. This encodes CASSFGLVRETQYF.

This sequence joins TRBV7-3 and TRBJ1-1; D is unresolved. Germline assignment: CDR1 SGHTA and CDR2 FQGTGA. V was shortened by 3 bases and J by 5 bases, with 19 bases between the two germline ends. The CDR3 length is 16 residues. The CDR3 DNA reads TGTGCCAGCAGCTTGTCCGGACCTTCGGGATGGACTGAAGCTTTCTTT. It specifies CASSLSGPSGWTEAFF.

This chain links TRBV28 with TRBJ2-3; TRBD1 agrees at 8 bases. From germline, CDR1 is MDHEN and CDR2 SYDVKM. V lost 6 bases to trimming and J lost 3 bases; unmatched junction nucleotides: 11. This CDR3 contains 16 residues. In DNA form, the CDR3 reads TGTGCCAGCAGCCCCCAGGGGGCAGTAGGAACAGATACGCAGTATTTT. Its protein product is CASSPQGAVGTDTQYF.

This clone appeared a few times. CDR3 residues: CASSQQGQSNEKLFF. The DNA of the CDR3 is TGTGCCAGCAGCCAACAGGGACAGTCTAATGAAAAACTGTTTTTT. This rearrangement joins TRBV16 to TRBJ1-4, with 7 nucleotides matching TRBD1. The CDR3 covers 15 residues. The germline V gene has CDR1 KGHSY and CDR2 FQNENV. Trimming cost V 2 bases and J 3 bases; bases outside gene matches: 3.

CDR3 nucleotides: TGTGCCAGCGTCCGGGACAGTGCCATGAACACTGAAGCTTTCTTT. Translated, it gives CASVRDSAMNTEAFF. The rearrangement uses TRBV7-9 and TRBJ1-1; 7 bases match TRBD1. V lost 8 bases to trimming and J lost 0 bases; unmatched junction nucleotides: 9. CDR1 and CDR2 from the germline V gene are SEHNR and FQNEAQ (reference sequence). The CDR3 runs 15 residues.

This clone was seen just once. This sequence joins TRBV4-3 and TRBJ2-2, with 14 bases that match TRBD2. This CDR3 comprises 18 residues. With V trimmed by 0 bases and J by 2 bases, 2 bases remained unmatched. Germline-derived CDR1 and CDR2 are LGHNA and YSLEER. CDR3 loop: CASSQETSGRDNTGELFF. CDR3 DNA sequence: TGCGCCAGCAGCCAAGAGACTAGCGGGAGGGATAACACCGGGGAGCTGTTTTTT.

This sequence joins TRBV7-2 and TRBJ1-3; 10 nucleotides line up with TRBD1. The germline V gene has CDR1 SGHTA and CDR2 FQGNSA. J lost 2 bases, V lost 5 bases, and 3 bases had no gene match. CDR3 length equals 15 residues. The CDR3 loop reads CASSLGQGPGNTIYF. DNA of the CDR3: TGTGCCAGCAGCCTGGGACAGGGGCCTGGAAACACCATATATTTT.

This sequence joins TRBV11-2 and TRBJ2-5, with D possibly TRBD2 on 6 matching bases. The CDR3 is 11 residues long. V was cut by 4 bases and J by 7 bases, with 7 bases left in between. The germline CDR1 and CDR2 sequences are SGHAT and FQNNGV. Here the CDR3 DNA reads TGTGCCAGCAGCTCCGGGGGGACCCAGTACTTC. Its translation: CASSSGGTQYF.

The rearrangement uses TRBV19 and TRBJ1-2, with 10 positions matching TRBD1. Germline-derived CDR1 and CDR2 are LNHDA and SQIVND (reference sequence). This CDR3 is built from 15 residues. V dropped 0 bases and J dropped 7; count of bases not matched to a gene: 5. In nucleotides, the CDR3 is TGTGCCAGTAGTATAGAGGCGGGACAGGGGTCTGGCTACACCTTC. Its protein product is CASSIEAGQGSGYTF.

The rearrangement links TRBV10-3 to TRBJ1-1, with D unclear. The CDR3 consists of 16 residues. V lost 0 bases and J 1 base, leaving 12 bases between the germline ends. Germline V gene lookup returns CDR1 ENHRY and CDR2 SYGVKD. CDR3: CAISESTSVRNTEAFF. Written as DNA, the CDR3 is TGTGCCATCAGTGAGTCGACATCTGTTCGGAACACTGAAGCTTTCTTT.

This rearrangement joins TRBV18 to TRBJ1-2; 10 nucleotides align to TRBD1. This CDR3 comprises 13 residues. Germline-derived CDR1 and CDR2 are KGHSH and LQKENI. V lost 2 bases, J lost 9 bases, and 3 bases stayed unmatched. The CDR3 reads CASSPRQGASYTF. CDR3 bases: TGTGCCAGCTCACCAAGACAGGGGGCCAGCTACACCTTC.

The rearrangement joins TRBV4-2 to TRBJ1-2; 9 bases map to TRBD1. The trim removed 1 base at V and 8 bases at J, leaving 8 bases unmatched. Germline CDR1 LGHNA, CDR2 YNFKEQ. The CDR3 contains 15 residues. The CDR3 loop reads CASSQAGTGTDGYTF. Written as DNA, the CDR3 is TGTGCCAGCAGCCAAGCTGGGACAGGGACGGACGGCTACACCTTC.

V usage is TRBV4-3 and J usage is TRBJ2-7; 9 positions match TRBD2. The CDR3 has 16 amino acids. Germline CDR1 LGHNA, CDR2 YSLEER. V lost 0 bases and J lost 3; bases outside the gene matches: 6. CDR3 region: CASSQDSPSGIYEQYF. CDR3 DNA: TGCGCCAGCAGCCAAGATTCTCCTAGCGGGATCTACGAGCAGTACTTC.

V and J are TRBV11-3 and TRBJ2-7; TRBD2 might be the D (6 bases). From germline, CDR1 is SGHNT and CDR2 YENEEA. The V and J ends lost 4 bases and 3 bases respectively, with 10 bases between them. The CDR3 loop spans 13 amino acids. The CDR3 DNA reads TGTGCCAGCAGCTCGGGACTGGACTACGAGCAGTACTTC. This gives the protein CASSSGLDYEQYF.

This clone came up a few times. V and J are TRBV7-8 and TRBJ1-1, with D perhaps TRBD1 (5 bases). Between the trimmed V and J ends, which lost 1 base and 0 bases, there was a span of 12 bases. CDR1 is SGHVS, CDR2 FQNEAQ, per germline. CDR3 length: 16 residues. The CDR3 sequence is CASSLVAGWMNTEAFF. The CDR3, as DNA: TGTGCCAGCAGCTTAGTGGCAGGGTGGATGAACACTGAAGCTTTCTTT.

The chain has TRBV24-1 and TRBJ2-3; 13 bases map to TRBD2. The germline CDR1 and CDR2 sequences are KGHDR and SFDVKD. The length of the CDR3 is 20 residues. J was trimmed by 2 bases and V by 0 bases; bases with no gene match: 10. The CDR3 region is CATSDLGLAGVGTNTDTQYF. CDR3 coding DNA: TGTGCCACCAGTGATTTGGGACTAGCGGGAGTCGGGACCAACACAGATACGCAGTATTTT.

This chain connects TRBV4-3 to TRBJ2-7, with 12 bases that match TRBD2. V gave up 4 bases and J gave up 2 bases; unmatched junction bases: 3. The CDR3 is 15 residues long. Germline V gene data show CDR1 as LGHNA and CDR2 as YSLEER. The CDR3 reads CASSRGLAGTYEQYF. Written as DNA, the CDR3 is TGCGCCAGCAGCCGCGGACTAGCGGGAACCTACGAGCAGTACTTC.

The chain combines TRBV18 with TRBJ1-6; D remains ambiguous. Deletions cut 2 bases from V and 3 bases from J, with 11 bases between. The germline CDR1 and CDR2 sequences are KGHSH and LQKENI. The CDR3 has 16 residues. The DNA for the CDR3 is TGTGCCAGCTCACCATCCCACAGTAACTATAATTCACCCCTCCACTTT. It is translated as CASSPSHSNYNSPLHF.

There are a few counts of this clone. The rearrangement uses TRBV9 and TRBJ1-4, with 7 bases fitting TRBD1. Trimming removed 2 bases from V and 8 bases from J; junction bases left unmatched: 9. The germline CDR1 and CDR2 sequences are SGDLS and YYNGEE. The CDR3 is made up of 15 amino acids. This chain's CDR3 is CASSVRGTVGEKLFF. The CDR3 nucleotides are TGTGCCAGCAGCGTTCGGGGGACAGTCGGAGAAAAACTGTTTTTT.

This chain connects TRBV5-4 to TRBJ2-7, with a possible D match to TRBD2 (6 bases). This CDR3 has 14 amino acids. V lost 2 bases and J lost 0, with 9 bases in between. Germline CDR1 SGHNT, CDR2 YYREEE (reference sequence). CDR3 loop: CASSLGGSSYEQYF. The CDR3 bases are TGTGCCAGCAGCTTAGGAGGGAGCTCCTACGAGCAGTACTTC.

The chain has TRBV5-1 and TRBJ2-5; 7 nucleotides agree with TRBD1. In germline, CDR1 is SGHRS, CDR2 YFSETQ. The ends lost 0 bases at V and 1 base at J; junction bases unmatched: 15. The CDR3 runs 19 residues. The CDR3 DNA reads as TGCGCCAGCAGCTTGGGGGGTGTGATCAGACAGGGCCCCCAAGAGACCCAGTACTTC. This encodes CASSLGGVIRQGPQETQYF.

V gene TRBV19 combines with J gene TRBJ1-5; D is perhaps TRBD1 (6 bases). The CDR3 is made up of 14 amino acids. The V end was cut by 7 bases, the J end by 3 bases, with 13 bases between. Germline V CDR1 and CDR2: LNHDA, SQIVND (reference sequence). CDR3 sequence (DNA): TGTGCCAGTACCCTGACAGGCGCCAATCAGCCCCAGCATTTT. Its translation is CASTLTGANQPQHF.

This chain connects TRBV6-4 to TRBJ2-3; tentative D call: TRBD1 (6 bases). This CDR3 has 14 residues. Germline V gene sequence: CDR1 MRHNA, CDR2 SNTAGT. With 6 bases removed from V and 0 bases from J, the gap between germline ends came to 10 bases. The CDR3 nucleotides read TGTGCCAGCAGCCACGGACAGAGCACAGATACGCAGTATTTT. Translation gives CASSHGQSTDTQYF.

This clone was picked up a small number of times. The rearrangement uses TRBV13 and TRBJ1-5; a possible D gene is TRBD1 (6 bases). With 7 bases removed from V and 0 bases from J, the gap between germline ends came to 16 bases. Per the germline V gene, CDR1 is PRHDT and CDR2 is FYEKMQ (reference sequence). This CDR3 contains 16 residues. DNA of the CDR3: TGTGCCAGCAACCCGGGACAATTATATAGCAATCAGCCCCAGCATTTT. Translating gives CASNPGQLYSNQPQHF.

The rearrangement links TRBV29-1 to TRBJ2-1; perhaps TRBD1 as D (7 bases). The CDR3 is 16 amino acids. Germline loops: CDR1 SQVTM, CDR2 ANQGSEA. V shed 1 base and J shed 0 bases, with 13 bases lying between them. CDR3 residues: CSVEGGTASSYNEQFF. The CDR3 DNA reads as TGCAGCGTTGAAGGCGGGACAGCGAGCTCCTACAATGAGCAGTTCTTC.